Sequencing of this TCR beta chain was carried out in a study of blood T cell repertoires in COVID-19. Study summary: Spain, Italy and the United States supplied samples that represented acute and convalescent COVID-19.

The CDR3 loop spans 15 amino acids. Germline trimming cut 6 bases from V and 6 bases from J; bases unmatched to any gene: 6. Looked up from germline, CDR1 is MNHEY and CDR2 is SMNVEV (reference sequence). Enrollees, about 18 to 100 years old, lived in 24 US areas. Cohort placement rested on clinical history that participants reported themselves. The assay was immunoSEQ multiplex PCR, and TCRdb's table has in-frame clones only and misses some. The data hold more than 200,000 clones, with 87% observed a single time. This clone appeared a single time. J is TRBJ2-1 and V is TRBV27; 12 bases match TRBD2. The receptor's source is a man aged 25-45 years who had recovered from COVID-19. What was sequenced was PBMCs or T cells enriched from blood (not recorded which). CDR3 sequence (DNA): TGTGCCAGCAGCCGGCTAGCGGGAGGGCCCAATGAGCAGTTCTTC. Translating it yields CASSRLAGGPNEQFF.